Each of the 32 T cell receptor beta chains below was sequenced from the same sample in a study of vaccination and CD4 T cells after COVID-19. The antigens these receptors bind are not known. Treatment defined: approximately 11-day PBMC culture with coronavirus spike peptide pools or control peptides (ViraFEST assay). Scientists ran DNA taken from cultured CD4+ T cells through the Oncomine TCR Beta short-read assay for sequencing. One entry per CDR3 protein, called by TCRdb with MiXCR from the PCR reads. The sample has 20,000 to 30,000 distinct CDR3 sequences; approximately 37% are singletons. Sequencing input: CD4+ T cells from blood, cultured in vitro. The source of these receptors is a human donor who had recovered from COVID-19.

V usage is TRBV27 and J usage is TRBJ1-6, with a tentative D call TRBD1 (6 bases). Germline lookup yields CDR1 MNHEY and CDR2 SMNVEV (reference sequence). The V gene lost 5 bases and the J gene lost 8 bases, with 13 bases spanning the gap. The CDR3 runs 14 residues. CDR3 DNA: TGTGCCAGCAGTCTGGACAGAAGGCATTCACCCCTCCACTTT. This codes for CASSLDRRHSPLHF.

CDR3 coding DNA: TGCAGTGCTTCGGGGGTGGGAGAAAAACTGTTTTTT. The encoded protein is CSASGVGEKLFF. This rearrangement joins TRBV20-1 to TRBJ1-4; D is perhaps TRBD1 (5 bases). This CDR3 contains 12 residues. Trimming took off 5 bases at V and 8 bases at J, with 12 bases between the two ends. Germline loops: CDR1 DFQATT, CDR2 SNEGSKA (reference sequence).

V gene TRBV11-3 combines with J gene TRBJ2-7; 9 nucleotides line up with TRBD2. This CDR3 region has 15 residues. V dropped 4 bases and J dropped 0; count of bases not matched to a gene: 4. Germline V gene data show CDR1 as SGHNT and CDR2 as YENEEA. CDR3 sequence (DNA): TGTGCCAGCAGCTCGCTAGCGGGGTCCTCCTACGAGCAGTACTTC. Translated, it gives CASSSLAGSSYEQYF.

V and J are TRBV21-1 and TRBJ2-1; the table's D call, TRBD2, was not checked against the DNA. TRBV21-1 is listed as a pseudogene. This CDR3 comprises 16 residues. This CDR3 reads CASSLKTTPEDNEQFF. DNA for the CDR3: TGTGCCAGCAGCTTAAAGACTACCCCAGAGGACAATGAGCAGTTCTTC.

This clonotype has a handful of counts. The gene calls are TRBV20-1 and TRBJ2-7; 11 bases line up with TRBD2. V dropped 6 bases and J dropped 4; count of bases not matched to a gene: 14. The CDR3 extends over 16 amino acids. The germline CDR1 and CDR2 sequences are DFQATT and SNEGSKA (reference sequence). CDR3 loop: CSADLLAGVKEYEQYF. For the CDR3, the DNA is TGCAGTGCCGACTTACTAGCGGGAGTCAAGGAGTACGAGCAGTACTTC.

Only a few counts were recorded for this clonotype. The chain recombines TRBV4-1 with TRBJ1-2; D is ambiguous. Germline CDR1 and CDR2: MGHRA and YSYEKL. V gave up 0 bases and J gave up 8 bases, with 25 bases separating them. This CDR3 comprises 18 residues. CDR3 protein: CASSQDYGGEGGLGGYTF. The DNA of the CDR3 is TGCGCCAGCAGCCAAGATTACGGCGGGGAGGGCGGCCTCGGGGGCTACACCTTC.

J is TRBJ1-1 and V is TRBV10-2; D might be TRBD1 (5 bases). The CDR3 length is 14 residues. Trimming pared 4 bases from V and 6 bases from J, leaving 15 bases between. Germline lookup yields CDR1 WSHSY and CDR2 SAAADI. CDR3 loop: CASSAGAGGPEAFF. The CDR3 DNA is TGCGCCAGCAGTGCCGGGGCCGGTGGACCTGAAGCTTTCTTT.

This clonotype occurred a few times. The V call is TRBV6-1, the J call TRBJ2-5; 7 bases align to TRBD1. Unmatched junction bases numbered 5, after V lost 2 bases and J lost 2 bases. Germline loops: CDR1 MNHNS, CDR2 SASEGT. The CDR3 consists of 15 residues. The CDR3 is CASSEPRTGQETQYF. CDR3 coding DNA: TGTGCCAGCAGTGAACCTAGGACAGGACAAGAGACCCAGTACTTC.

V gene TRBV10-1 combines with J gene TRBJ2-1; the D call may be TRBD1 or TRBD2 (5 bases each). Trimming shortened V by 4 bases and J by 0 bases, and 13 bases separated the two germline ends. CDR3 size: 16 residues. From germline, CDR1 is WNHNN and CDR2 SYGVQD (reference sequence). The CDR3 protein is CASSVTGDGSYNEQFF. The CDR3 DNA sequence: TGCGCCAGCAGTGTTACTGGGGACGGCTCCTACAATGAGCAGTTCTTC.

The J gene is TRBJ1-6, the V gene TRBV19, with D unclear. Germline CDR1 is LNHDA and CDR2 is SQIVND (reference sequence). The CDR3 loop spans 15 amino acids. Deletions cut 10 bases from V and 0 bases from J, with 13 bases between. The CDR3 coding sequence is TGTGCCACAAGTCCAGCAAGCTCCTATAATTCACCCCTCCACTTT. As protein: CATSPASSYNSPLHF.

This clonotype was counted a few times. The gene calls are TRBV20-1 and TRBJ1-5; D unresolved. In germline, CDR1 is DFQATT, CDR2 SNEGSKA (reference sequence). The V end was cut by 3 bases, the J end by 4 bases, with 7 bases between. The CDR3 has 12 amino acids. CDR3 DNA sequence: TGCAGTGCTAGCGAGACAAATCAGCCCCAGCATTTT. Translation gives CSASETNQPQHF.

The V call is TRBV20-1, the J call TRBJ2-7; possibly TRBD2 for D (5 bases). The V gene lost 3 bases and the J gene lost 4 bases, with 10 bases spanning the gap. The CDR3 loop spans 12 amino acids. CDR1 is DFQATT, CDR2 SNEGSKA, per germline (reference sequence). The CDR3 nucleotides read TGCAGTGCTAGGGAGGACTCTTACGAGCAGTACTTC. Amino acids: CSAREDSYEQYF.

The V gene is TRBV6-2 or TRBV6-3, the J gene TRBJ1-5; a weak D match, TRBD1 (6 bases). CDR1 MNHEY and CDR2 SVGEGT come from the germline V gene. V dropped 11 bases and J dropped 2 bases, with 16 bases sitting between them. CDR3 length: 14 residues. The CDR3 DNA reads TGTGCCCACCAGGCGGCAGGGGGCAATCAGCCCCAGCATTTT. Protein product: CAHQAAGGNQPQHF.

This clonotype rates as medium-sized. This rearrangement joins TRBV7-6 to TRBJ2-3, with 14 bases identical to TRBD2. Trimming took 4 bases from V and 3 from J; bases not matched to a gene: 9. CDR3 length: 18 amino acids. From germline, CDR1 is SGHVS and CDR2 FNYEAQ. Written as DNA, the CDR3 is TGTGCCAGCAGCTGGTTTGGGACTAGCGGGGGCAGGACAGATACGCAGTATTTT. Translated: CASSWFGTSGGRTDTQYF.

This clonotype was seen a few times. J is TRBJ2-2 and V is TRBV20-1; 7 nucleotides match TRBD1. The germline gives CDR1 DFQATT, CDR2 SNEGSKA (reference sequence). Losses at the gene ends were 1 base for V and 4 bases for J; bases not matched to a gene: 3. The CDR3 contains 14 residues. CDR3 loop: CSARGDSSTGELFF. DNA for the CDR3: TGCAGTGCTAGAGGGGACAGCTCCACCGGGGAGCTGTTTTTT.

The rearrangement uses TRBV20-1 and TRBJ2-2, with 7 bases matching TRBD2. This CDR3 is 16 amino acids long. J lost 2 bases, V lost 3 bases, and 9 bases had no gene match. Germline V CDR1 and CDR2: DFQATT, SNEGSKA (reference sequence). This chain's CDR3 is CSASTASGPNTGELFF. In DNA, the CDR3 is TGCAGTGCTAGTACGGCTAGCGGACCAAACACCGGGGAGCTGTTTTTT.

This clonotype was seen a handful of times. The chain couples TRBV28 to TRBJ2-5, with a possible D match to TRBD1 (5 bases). The CDR3 has 12 residues. Trimming removed 7 bases at V and 4 bases at J, with 10 bases between. The germline V gene has CDR1 MDHEN and CDR2 SYDVKM. The CDR3 nucleotides are TGTGCCAGCACCCAGGGTTCAGAGACCCAGTACTTC. Its translation: CASTQGSETQYF.

The V gene is TRBV7-9, the J gene TRBJ2-3; perhaps TRBD2 as D (5 bases). Trimming pared 1 base from V and 2 bases from J, leaving 10 bases between. Germline lookup yields CDR1 SEHNR and CDR2 FQNEAQ (reference sequence). CDR3 length: 15 residues. The CDR3 DNA sequence: TGTGCCAGCAGCTTAGTCCGGGGATCCACAGATACGCAGTATTTT. It is translated as CASSLVRGSTDTQYF.

The chain links TRBV19 to TRBJ2-2; a possible D gene is TRBD2 (5 bases). The CDR3 runs 14 residues. Germline CDR1 and CDR2: LNHDA and SQIVND (reference sequence). V was trimmed by 6 bases and J by 3 bases, leaving 11 bases between them. The CDR3 DNA is TGTGCCAGTAGAGCCGGGATGGACACCGGGGAGCTGTTTTTT. Protein product: CASRAGMDTGELFF.

The chain has TRBV11-2 and TRBJ2-4; tentative D call: TRBD2 (7 bases). Per the germline V gene, CDR1 is SGHAT and CDR2 is FQNNGV. Trimming removed 2 bases from V and 2 bases from J, with 16 bases in between. The CDR3 length is 17 residues. CDR3 in DNA: TGTGCCAGCAGCTTAAGGGGGGCGGGGGCGACCAAAAACATTCAGTACTTC. Protein: CASSLRGAGATKNIQYF.

The chain employs TRBV4-3 and TRBJ2-6; 7 bases fit TRBD1. Germline V gene lookup returns CDR1 LGHNA and CDR2 YSLEER. The V and J ends lost 3 bases and 1 base, in that order; junction bases with no gene match: 9. The CDR3 runs to 18 residues. The CDR3 DNA follows: TGCGCCAGCAGCCATGAAAACTTACAGGGGTCTGGGGCCAACGTCCTGACTTTC. Translated, it gives CASSHENLQGSGANVLTF.

The chain links TRBV7-9 to TRBJ2-7, with 11 bases fitting TRBD1. The CDR3 totals 16 residues. Germline trimming cut 5 bases from V and 1 base from J; bases unmatched to any gene: 7. The germline V gene encodes CDR1 SEHNR and CDR2 FQNEAQ (reference sequence). DNA of the CDR3: TGTGCCAGCAGCCCGACCGGGACAGGGGGTTCCTACGAGCAGTACTTC. It is translated as CASSPTGTGGSYEQYF. The full variable domain, with the rest looked up from reference TRBV7-9 and TRBJ2-7, is DTGVSQNPRHKITKRGQNVTFRCDPISEHNRLYWYRQTLGQGPEFLTYFQNEAQLEKSRLLSDRFSAERPKGSFSTLEIQRTEQGDSAMYLCASSPTGTGGSYEQYFGPGTRLTVT.

The chain recombines TRBV28 with TRBJ1-5; D gene uncertain. V was shortened by 2 bases and J by 6 bases, with 17 bases between the two germline ends. CDR3 length: 16 amino acids. The V gene's germline CDR1 is MDHEN and CDR2 SYDVKM. CDR3: CASSLPGPGPAQPQHF. CDR3 DNA sequence: TGTGCCAGCAGTTTACCTGGCCCTGGTCCGGCTCAGCCCCAGCATTTT.

V is TRBV28 and J is TRBJ1-5; TRBD1 matches at 9 bases. Germline V gene lookup returns CDR1 MDHEN and CDR2 SYDVKM. CDR3 size: 16 residues. V gave up 0 bases and J gave up 6 bases; unmatched junction bases: 6. The DNA for the CDR3 is TGTGCCAGCAGTTTATGGGGACAGGGAATAGGTCAGCCCCAGCATTTT. The encoded protein is CASSLWGQGIGQPQHF.

The J gene is TRBJ1-2, the V gene TRBV7-2; the D gene is possibly TRBD1 (5 bases). This CDR3 contains 15 residues. Germline V gene sequence: CDR1 SGHTA, CDR2 FQGNSA. V lost 5 bases and J 7 bases, leaving 20 bases between the germline ends. The CDR3 DNA reads TGTACCAGCAGCGGATACATATCGGGGCGTGCTGGCTACACCTTC. Translation: CTSSGYISGRAGYTF.

The chain links TRBV6-1 to TRBJ1-1; TRBD1 might be the D (5 bases). The germline CDR1 and CDR2 sequences are MNHNS and SASEGT. The V end lost 8 bases, the J end lost 3 bases, and 10 bases lay between the germline ends. The CDR3 sequence is 12 residues long. CDR3 sequence reads: CASGGSDTEAFF. CDR3 DNA sequence: TGTGCCAGCGGGGGATCGGACACTGAAGCTTTCTTT.

This chain uses TRBV10-3 with TRBJ2-5, with D tentatively TRBD1 (6 bases). The CDR3 extends over 13 amino acids. Trimming removed 6 bases from V and 4 bases from J, with 12 bases in between. The germline V gene encodes CDR1 ENHRY and CDR2 SYGVKD. CDR3 region: CAIRNLGGETQYF. The CDR3 DNA follows: TGTGCCATCAGGAACCTAGGGGGAGAGACCCAGTACTTC.

The chain employs TRBV2 and TRBJ2-7; weak D call: TRBD1 (5 bases). The length of the CDR3 is 14 residues. V shed 3 bases and J shed 4 bases, with 13 bases lying between them. The germline V gene has CDR1 SNHLY and CDR2 FYNNEI. This CDR3 is CASSDSAGLYEQYF. DNA for the CDR3: TGTGCCAGCAGTGACTCGGCAGGGTTGTACGAGCAGTACTTC.

This clonotype was found once. This chain links TRBV19 with TRBJ1-6, with D possibly TRBD1 on 6 matching bases. This CDR3 spans 18 amino acids. CDR1 and CDR2 from the germline V gene are LNHDA and SQIVND (reference sequence). Trimming took off 5 bases at V and 0 bases at J, with 17 bases between the two ends. CDR3 protein: CASSSSGGGSSYNSPLHF. The CDR3 nucleotides read TGTGCCAGTAGTTCTTCCGGGGGCGGTAGCTCCTATAATTCACCCCTCCACTTT.

The CDR3 sequence is CASSPFPNRNFNTEAFF. CDR3 in DNA: TGTGCCAGCAGCCCGTTCCCTAACAGGAACTTTAACACTGAAGCTTTCTTT. The gene calls are TRBV7-4 and TRBJ1-1; D is possibly TRBD1 (5 bases). V shed 5 bases and J shed 2 bases, with 21 bases lying between them. The CDR3 is 17 amino acids. Germline CDR1 and CDR2: SGHVT and SQSDAQ.

There are a few counts of this clonotype. The chain recombines TRBV2 with TRBJ2-5, with 10 bases matching TRBD1. The germline gives CDR1 SNHLY, CDR2 FYNNEI. CDR3 length: 16 amino acids. The junction had 8 bases not matched to a gene; V was cut back by 3 bases and J by 4 bases. CDR3 DNA sequence: TGTGCCAGCAGTGACCAGGGACAGGGGTTATCAGAGACCCAGTACTTC. Translating gives CASSDQGQGLSETQYF.

The genes are TRBV5-1 and TRBJ2-3; TRBD1 agrees at 9 bases. CDR1 and CDR2 from the germline V gene are SGHRS and YFSETQ. V was pared by 3 bases and J by 0 bases, with 11 bases of the junction left unmatched. The CDR3 contains 18 residues. The CDR3 nucleotides read TGCGCCAGCAGCTACGGACAGGGGACCGTAGCTAGCACAGATACGCAGTATTTT. This translates into CASSYGQGTVASTDTQYF. Full variable domain (outside the CDR3, taken from reference TRBV5-1 and TRBJ2-3): KAGVTQTPRYLIKTRGQQVTLSCSPISGHRSVSWYQQTPGQGLQFLFEYFSETQRNKGNFPGRFSGRQFSNSRSEMNVSTLELGDSALYLCASSYGQGTVASTDTQYFGPGTRLTVL.